The 20 T cell receptor beta chains below all came from one sample that was sequenced in a study of cytomegalovirus exposure and HLA in healthy donors. With 60 Vbeta and 13 Jbeta primers, the PCR was carried out. The assay was immunoSEQ multiplex PCR, and TCRdb's table has in-frame clones only and misses some. The sample shows about 160,000 clones, about 75% of them seen only once. The sample comprised PBMCs. The receptors were gathered from a woman aged 45-59 years in good health and CMV-seropositive.

V is TRBV7-2 and J is TRBJ2-3, with 11 bases that match TRBD2. Germline V gene data show CDR1 as SGHTA and CDR2 as FQGNSA. The CDR3 consists of 16 residues. After removal of 3 bases from V and 7 bases from J, the junction contained 9 bases not matched to a gene. The CDR3: CASSFWGLAEMNTQYF. CDR3 coding DNA: TGTGCCAGCAGCTTTTGGGGACTAGCGGAGATGAATACGCAGTATTTT. The whole variable domain, remainder taken from reference TRBV7-2 and TRBJ2-3, is GAGVSQSPSNKVTEKGKDVELRCDPISGHTALYWYRQSLGQGLEFLIYFQGNSAPDKSGLPSDRFSAERTGGSVSTLTIQRTQQEDSAVYLCASSFWGLAEMNTQYFGPGTRLTVL.

The genes are TRBV19 and TRBJ2-7, with D perhaps TRBD1 (5 bases). The germline gives CDR1 LNHDA, CDR2 SQIVND (reference sequence). This CDR3 contains 15 residues. Trimming shortened V by 6 bases and J by 0 bases, and 15 bases separated the two germline ends. Written as DNA, the CDR3 is TGTGCCAGTAGGCCCAAACTACAGGACTCCTACGAGCAGTACTTC. Amino acid sequence: CASRPKLQDSYEQYF. Based on the CDR3 plus reference TRBV19 and TRBJ2-7, the full variable domain is DGGITQSPKYLFRKEGQNVTLSCEQNLNHDAMYWYRQDPGQGLRLIYYSQIVNDFQKGDIAEGYSVSREKKESFPLTVTSAQKNPTAFYLCASRPKLQDSYEQYFGPGTRLTVT.

The chain uses TRBV27 and TRBJ2-7, with a tentative D call TRBD1 (6 bases). CDR3 length: 14 residues. Trimming took 2 bases from V and 5 from J, leaving 13 bases between them. Germline values: CDR1 MNHEY, CDR2 SMNVEV (reference sequence). CDR3 amino acids: CASSLSGQIDEQYF. The DNA for the CDR3 is TGTGCCAGCAGTTTAAGTGGACAGATCGACGAGCAGTACTTC.

This clone has more than one count but fewer than ten. The V and J genes are TRBV9 and TRBJ1-2; a weak D match, TRBD1 (6 bases). Trimming pared 3 bases from V and 8 bases from J, leaving 17 bases between. The CDR3 spans 14 residues. Germline V gives CDR1 SGDLS, CDR2 YYNGEE. The CDR3 region has the DNA TGTGCCAGCAGCGCGGGACAACGATCTGGGGGCTACACCTTC. As protein: CASSAGQRSGGYTF.

This chain links TRBV10-3 with TRBJ2-2, with 10 bases identical to TRBD2. CDR3 length: 18 residues. CDR1 and CDR2 from the germline V gene are ENHRY and SYGVKD. The V and J ends lost 5 bases and 1 base, in that order; junction bases with no gene match: 10. CDR3 in DNA: TGTGCCATCAGTCCGGGGGGGCCTAGCGGGAGGAACACCGGGGAGCTGTTTTTT. Its translation: CAISPGGPSGRNTGELFF.

Note on this clone: Sequence at one end of the junction differs from germline and may be a read error. The V call is TRBV10-3, the J call TRBJ1-2, with D uncertain. This CDR3 spans 14 amino acids. Germline CDR1 ENHRY, CDR2 SYGVKD. CDR3 DNA sequence: TGTGCCATCAGTGAAGGAAGCACTAACTATGGCCACACCTTC. Its protein is CAISEGSTNYGHTF.

The V call is TRBV9, the J call TRBJ2-5; no firm D call. The V and J ends lost 4 bases and 7 bases respectively, with 14 bases between them. Germline V CDR1 and CDR2: SGDLS, YYNGEE. The CDR3 length is 13 residues. The CDR3 DNA follows: TGTGCCAGCAGCCCCCTCCCGGCGGTGACCCAGTACTTC. This codes for CASSPLPAVTQYF. Combining the CDR3 with reference TRBV9 and TRBJ2-5 gives the whole variable domain DSGVTQTPKHLITATGQRVTLRCSPRSGDLSVYWYQQSLDQGLQFLIQYYNGEERAKGNILERFSAQQFPDLHSELNLSSLELGDSALYFCASSPLPAVTQYFGPGTRLLVL.

V gene TRBV29-1 combines with J gene TRBJ1-1; 8 bases map to TRBD1. Trimming took 7 bases from V and 10 from J; bases not matched to a gene: 11. CDR1 SQVTM and CDR2 ANQGSEA come from the germline V gene. This CDR3 has 12 residues. The CDR3 DNA is TGCAGCGACCTGACAGGGGAGGATAGAGCTTTCTTT. Translation gives CSDLTGEDRAFF.

This sequence joins TRBV11-2 and TRBJ2-2, with D hard to call. The CDR3 runs to 12 residues. V was pared by 1 base and J by 7 bases, with 4 bases between. Germline-derived CDR1 and CDR2 are SGHAT and FQNNGV. The CDR3 loop reads CASSLAVGELFF. DNA of the CDR3: TGTGCCAGCAGCTTAGCTGTCGGGGAGCTGTTTTTT. Drawing the rest from reference TRBV11-2 and TRBJ2-2, the complete variable domain is EAGVAQSPRYKIIEKRQSVAFWCNPISGHATLYWYQQILGQGPKLLIQFQNNGVVDDSQLPKDRFSAERLKGVDSTLKIQPAKLEDSAVYLCASSLAVGELFFGEGSRLTVL.

The chain links TRBV4-1 to TRBJ1-4, with 9 bases lining up with TRBD1. The CDR3 runs 18 residues. The junction had 11 bases not matched to a gene; V was cut back by 1 base and J by 5 bases. The germline gives CDR1 MGHRA, CDR2 YSYEKL. The chain's CDR3 is CASSQGKSWTGENEKLFF. The DNA of the CDR3 is TGCGCCAGCAGCCAAGGAAAAAGTTGGACAGGGGAGAATGAAAAACTGTTTTTT.

The chain recombines TRBV2 with TRBJ2-3; D call uncertain. Deletions cut 6 bases from V and 3 bases from J, with 16 bases between. Germline CDR1 reads SNHLY; CDR2 reads FYNNEI. CDR3 length: 15 amino acids. The DNA for the CDR3 is TGTGCCAGCAGCGCAGAAAGAGCCGGGACAGATACGCAGTATTTT. Its translation is CASSAERAGTDTQYF.

In its sample, this clone was seen a few times. The gene calls are TRBV7-2 and TRBJ2-2, with D possibly matching TRBD1 (8 bases). With 5 bases removed from V and 6 bases from J, the gap between germline ends came to 28 bases. The CDR3 spans 19 residues. CDR1 and CDR2 from the germline V gene are SGHTA and FQGNSA. CDR3 protein: CASSQRISLTGGGPGELFF. The CDR3 nucleotides are TGTGCCAGCAGCCAGCGGATATCACTAACAGGGGGGGGACCCGGGGAGCTGTTTTTT.

V usage is TRBV5-5 and J usage is TRBJ2-7, with TRBD1 matching 9 bases. The CDR3 length is 16 residues. V was clipped by 4 bases and J by 7 bases; unmatched bases: 15. CDR1 and CDR2 (germline): SGHKS, YYEKEE (reference sequence). CDR3 region: CASSLVSVQGAGEQYF. Here the CDR3 DNA reads TGTGCCAGCAGCCTGGTCTCAGTACAGGGGGCGGGGGAGCAGTACTTC. The full variable domain, rest sourced from reference TRBV5-5 and TRBJ2-7, is DAGVTQSPTHLIKTRGQQVTLRCSPISGHKSVSWYQQVLGQGPQFIFQYYEKEERGRGNFPDRFSARQFPNYSSELNVNALLLGDSALYLCASSLVSVQGAGEQYFGPGTRLTVT.

The CDR3 spells CASSLELRTDTQYF. CDR3 nucleotide sequence: TGTGCCAGCAGCCTTGAGTTGCGCACAGATACGCAGTATTTT. This rearrangement joins TRBV6-1 to TRBJ2-3; D is undetermined. Trimming stripped 6 bases from V and 1 base from J, with 11 bases between. Germline assignment: CDR1 MNHNS and CDR2 SASEGT. This CDR3 has 14 amino acids.

J is TRBJ1-2 and V is TRBV2; TRBD1 matches 8 bases. CDR1 is SNHLY and CDR2 is FYNNEI in the germline V gene. CDR3 length: 13 amino acids. The V segment lost 6 bases and the J segment 4 bases; nucleotides outside the gene matches: 4. The CDR3 DNA reads as TGTGCCAGCAGGGACAGGGCGGTCTATGGCTACACCTTC. Its translation: CASRDRAVYGYTF.

In its sample, this clone was seen once. The genes are TRBV6-1 and TRBJ2-1; 8 bases fit TRBD1. The V gene end was trimmed by 4 bases and the J gene end by 0 bases; junction bases not matched to a gene: 2. The germline CDR1 and CDR2 sequences are MNHNS and SASEGT. This CDR3 has 15 amino acids. The CDR3: CASSGDRSSYNEQFF. As DNA, the CDR3 is TGTGCCAGCAGTGGGGACAGGAGCTCCTACAATGAGCAGTTCTTC.

This chain connects TRBV5-4 to TRBJ1-2, with D possibly being TRBD1 (5 bases). CDR1 SGHNT and CDR2 YYREEE come from the germline V gene (reference sequence). CDR3 size: 15 residues. Trimming left V 2 bases short and J 5 bases short, with 16 bases between. The CDR3 here is CASSFGAPQRYGYTF. CDR3 DNA: TGTGCCAGCAGCTTTGGGGCCCCACAGAGGTATGGCTACACCTTC.

This clone was detected only a few times. The chain has TRBV5-1 and TRBJ2-3; 10 bases are a match to TRBD1. The trim removed 4 bases at V and 6 bases at J, leaving 5 bases unmatched. There are 14 residues in the CDR3. Germline V gene data show CDR1 as SGHRS and CDR2 as YFSETQ. The CDR3 sequence: CASSPTGGPDTQYF. CDR3 nucleotides: TGCGCCAGCAGCCCGACAGGGGGCCCCGATACGCAGTATTTT.

This clone was seen only a few times. The chain recombines TRBV28 with TRBJ1-6; D perhaps matches TRBD1 (5 bases). Trimming took 3 bases from V and 5 from J, leaving 8 bases between them. CDR3 length: 14 amino acids. Germline CDR1 MDHEN, CDR2 SYDVKM. The CDR3 here is CASSFRVHNSPLHF. The CDR3 nucleotides are TGTGCCAGCAGTTTCAGGGTCCATAATTCACCCCTCCACTTT.

V is TRBV29-1 and J is TRBJ2-7, with D unclear. This CDR3 is 11 amino acids long. Germline V gene data show CDR1 as SQVTM and CDR2 as ANQGSEA. V was clipped by 3 bases and J by 7 bases, with 10 bases between them. This CDR3 is CSVDRFGEQYF. The CDR3 nucleotides are TGCAGCGTTGACCGCTTCGGGGAGCAGTACTTC.